The source of this T cell receptor beta chain is a study of blood T cell repertoires in COVID-19. The wider study: The analysed material was cDNA or gDNA that came from T cells, B-cell-depleted T cells, or PBMCs.

V was pared by 1 base and J by 8 bases, with 10 bases between. This CDR3 is built from 13 residues. Germline CDR1 SGHRS, CDR2 YFSETQ. Profiled with immunoSEQ multiplex PCR; TCRdb holds only in-frame clones, not every one. This sample has 200,000 to 250,000 clones, with around 90% found just once. What was sequenced was PBMCs or T cells enriched from blood (not recorded which). The chain employs TRBV5-1 and TRBJ2-4; maybe TRBD1 (5 bases). The receptor was isolated from a woman in her 50s with acute COVID-19. The CDR3: CASSLTTGDIQYF. CDR3 sequence (DNA): TGCGCCAGCAGCTTGACAACAGGAGACATTCAGTACTTC.